The next 17 T cell receptor beta chains were all read from a single sample in a study of blood T cells in healthy people across ages. Primed by a sample-barcoded 5' primer and a J-beta primer mix, a second PCR proceeded for about 7 to 11 cycles. TCRdb reprocessed the 5' RACE reads with MiXCR, giving one entry per CDR3 protein. The sample includes over 550,000 distinct CDR3 sequences, about 30% of them seen just once. Sequenced: blood. All receptors come from a woman of 80 years or more in good health.

On this clonotype: This may come from a read error, since a much larger clone is one base off. This chain connects TRBV20-1 to TRBJ2-5; perhaps TRBD2 as D (7 bases). The CDR3 runs to 14 residues. The ends were cut back, 3 bases at V and 7 bases at J, with 18 bases in the middle. Germline V gene lookup returns CDR1 DFQATT and CDR2 SNEGSKA (reference sequence). CDR3 in DNA: TGCAGTGCTAGCTGGGGGGGGGGACATCGGACCCAGTACTTC. It encodes CSASWGGGHRTQYF.

The V gene is TRBV5-1, the J gene TRBJ1-2, with D unresolved. Germline CDR1 is SGHRS and CDR2 is YFSETQ. Trimming took 3 bases from V and 0 from J, leaving 9 bases between them. This CDR3 spans 14 amino acids. CDR3 nucleotides: TGCGCCAGCAGCTCCGGACCCACTAACTATGGCTACACCTTC. Protein sequence: CASSSGPTNYGYTF.

The rearrangement uses TRBV7-8 and TRBJ2-1; 10 bases match TRBD2. Per the germline V gene, CDR1 is SGHVS and CDR2 is FQNEAQ. V was pared by 5 bases and J by 4 bases, with 8 bases of the junction left unmatched. The CDR3 has 16 amino acids. The CDR3 reads CASSPQTSGFYNEQFF. As DNA, the CDR3 is TGTGCCAGCAGCCCCCAGACTAGCGGGTTTTACAATGAGCAGTTCTTC.

This clonotype was observed a few times. The chain joins TRBV3-1 to TRBJ2-2, with 7 bases identical to TRBD1. The CDR3 runs to 16 residues. V lost 4 bases to trimming and J lost 4 bases; unmatched junction nucleotides: 9. Germline-derived CDR1 and CDR2 are LGHDT and YNNKEL (reference sequence). In DNA form, the CDR3 reads TGTGCCAGCAGCCTGCTACCGACAGGGCTCACCGGGGAGCTGTTTTTT. Translation gives CASSLLPTGLTGELFF. Using reference TRBV3-1 and TRBJ2-2 for the parts outside the CDR3, the full variable domain is DTAVSQTPKYLVTQMGNDKSIKCEQNLGHDTMYWYKQDSKKFLKIMFSYNNKELIINETVPNRFSPKSPDKAHLNLHINSLELGDSAVYFCASSLLPTGLTGELFFGEGSRLTVL.

This clonotype was observed at least ten times. J is TRBJ1-4 and V is TRBV6-6; D not resolved. Germline V gene sequence: CDR1 MNHNY, CDR2 SVGAGI (reference sequence). The CDR3 contains 15 residues. V was pared by 0 bases and J by 0 bases, with 5 bases between. CDR3: CASSYSSATNEKLFF. In nucleotides, the CDR3 is TGTGCCAGCAGTTACTCGTCCGCAACTAATGAAAAACTGTTTTTT.

Remarks on this clonotype: A much larger clone lies one base from this, so it may be a read error. The CDR3 bases are TGTGCCAACAGTGAAGCAGGGAATGGCTACACCTTC. Translated: CANSEAGNGYTF. The V and J genes are TRBV2 and TRBJ1-2, with D perhaps TRBD1 (5 bases). Germline V gene sequence: CDR1 SNHLY, CDR2 FYNNEI. CDR3 length equals 12 residues.

The rearrangement links TRBV28 to TRBJ1-5; 8 nucleotides line up with TRBD1. The CDR3 runs to 19 residues. The junction had 15 bases not matched to a gene; V was cut back by 5 bases and J by 0 bases. Germline-derived CDR1 and CDR2 are MDHEN and SYDVKM. CDR3 DNA sequence: TGTGCCAGCAGTAATCCACCCGAGACAGGGGCTTATAGCAATCAGCCCCAGCATTTT. Its protein is CASSNPPETGAYSNQPQHF.

The chain employs TRBV7-2 and TRBJ2-5; the D gene could be TRBD1 or TRBD2 (5 bases each). CDR3 length: 14 amino acids. Germline CDR1 and CDR2: SGHTA and FQGNSA. With 0 bases removed from V and 11 bases from J, the gap between germline ends came to 16 bases. CDR3 protein: CASSLAVYGGEQYF. CDR3 DNA: TGTGCCAGCAGCTTAGCGGTTTATGGGGGAGAGCAGTACTTC.

This clonotype showed up just a few times. The V call is TRBV7-3, the J call TRBJ1-1; D gene ambiguous. This CDR3 contains 14 residues. Germline CDR1 reads SGHTA; CDR2 reads FQGTGA. With 2 bases removed from V and 5 bases from J, the gap between germline ends came to 12 bases. As DNA, the CDR3 is TGTGCCAGCAGCTTATATCCAGGAGCGACTGAAGCTTTCTTT. This encodes CASSLYPGATEAFF.

A note on this clonotype: Given a much more abundant clone one base away, this may be a read error. V usage is TRBV15 and J usage is TRBJ2-7, with D tentatively TRBD2 (7 bases). The length of the CDR3 is 15 residues. Germline V gene data show CDR1 as LNHNV and CDR2 as YYDKDF (reference sequence). CDR3 nucleotides: TGTGCCACCGGCAGAGAAGGGGGGGGCTACAATGAGCAGTACTTC. It specifies CATGREGGGYNEQYF.

The chain employs TRBV20-1 and TRBJ2-1, with D uncertain. The V and J ends lost 0 bases and 0 bases respectively, with 18 bases between them. The CDR3 sequence is 18 residues long. Germline V gene lookup returns CDR1 DFQATT and CDR2 SNEGSKA (reference sequence). The DNA for the CDR3 is TGCAGTGCTAGAGATGCTAGTACACCCGGTTTCTCCTACAATGAGCAGTTCTTC. This encodes CSARDASTPGFSYNEQFF.

There are many counts of this clonotype. The rearrangement uses TRBV27 and TRBJ1-2; 9 bases line up with TRBD1. This CDR3 comprises 15 residues. Germline CDR1 is MNHEY and CDR2 is SMNVEV (reference sequence). J lost 4 bases, V lost 4 bases, and 7 bases had no gene match. CDR3 loop: CASSSHRGPGYGYTF. The CDR3 DNA reads TGTGCCAGCAGTTCCCACAGGGGGCCCGGCTATGGCTACACCTTC.

This chain connects TRBV12-3 or TRBV12-4 to TRBJ1-1; TRBD1 aligns across 7 bases. This CDR3 contains 15 residues. V trimming: 5 bases; J trimming: 3 bases; junction bases outside the gene matches: 9. The CDR3 DNA sequence: TGTGCCAGCAGTGACCGGAGACAGGGATACACTGAAGCTTTCTTT. Protein sequence: CASSDRRQGYTEAFF.

Comments on this clonotype: This may be a read error: a much more frequent sequence differs by one nucleotide. This chain joins TRBV20-1 and TRBJ2-5, with TRBD2 identical over 8 bases. Losses at the gene ends were 3 bases for V and 4 bases for J; bases not matched to a gene: 7. Germline V lookup: CDR1 DFQATT, CDR2 SNEGSKA (reference sequence). The CDR3 runs 14 residues. CDR3 sequence (DNA): TGCAGTGCTAGTATCAGCGGGGGCCGAGAGACCCAGTACTTC. It encodes CSASISGGRETQYF.

The rearrangement links TRBV5-1 to TRBJ1-5; no clear D gene. Per the germline V gene, CDR1 is SGHRS and CDR2 is YFSETQ. Between the trimmed V and J ends, which lost 1 base and 2 bases, there was a span of 7 bases. This CDR3 contains 14 residues. The CDR3 bases are TGCGCCAGCAGCTTGAACGCAGGCAATCAGCCCCAGCATTTT. It is translated as CASSLNAGNQPQHF.

This clonotype has more than one count but fewer than ten. A much larger clone lies one base from this, so it may be a read error. The chain is built from TRBV29-1 and TRBJ2-7; TRBD2 agrees at 7 bases. This CDR3 spans 13 amino acids. The ends lost 6 bases at V and 4 bases at J; junction bases unmatched: 9. Germline CDR1 SQVTM, CDR2 ANQGSEA. CDR3 coding DNA: TGCAGCGTGAGTGGGGGGGGTGAATACGAGCAGTACTTC. This encodes CSVSGGGEYEQYF.

This clonotype was seen a few times. The chain uses TRBV4-2 and TRBJ1-4; D is uncertain. Germline V gene sequence: CDR1 LGHNA, CDR2 YNFKEQ. CDR3 size: 15 residues. Trimming shortened V by 0 bases and J by 5 bases, and 10 bases separated the two germline ends. The CDR3 region has the DNA TGTGCCAGCAGCCAAGACACAGTTGCAAATGAAAAACTGTTTTTT. Translating it yields CASSQDTVANEKLFF.